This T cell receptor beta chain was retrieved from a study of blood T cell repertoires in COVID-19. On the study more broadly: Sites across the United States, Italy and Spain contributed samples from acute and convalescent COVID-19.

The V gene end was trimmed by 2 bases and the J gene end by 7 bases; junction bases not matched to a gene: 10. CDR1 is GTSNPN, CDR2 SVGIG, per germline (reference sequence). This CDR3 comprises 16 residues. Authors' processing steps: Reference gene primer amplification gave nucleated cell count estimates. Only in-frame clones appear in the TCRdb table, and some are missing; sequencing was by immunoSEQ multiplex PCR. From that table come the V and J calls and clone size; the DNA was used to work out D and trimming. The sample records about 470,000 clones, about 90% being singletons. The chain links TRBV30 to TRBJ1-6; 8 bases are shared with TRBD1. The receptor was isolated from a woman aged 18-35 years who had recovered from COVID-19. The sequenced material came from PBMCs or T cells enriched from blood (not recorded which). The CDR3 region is CAWSPRDRGENSPLHF. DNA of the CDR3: TGTGCCTGGAGTCCCCGCGACAGGGGCGAAAATTCACCCCTCCACTTT.